These 15 T cell receptor beta chains share one sample of origin, sequenced in a study of identical twins. From the 5' RACE reads, TCRdb called clonotypes with MiXCR, one entry per CDR3 protein. The data contain around 960,000 distinct CDR3 sequences, 9% to 15% of them singletons. The sample was also linked to a second study, of yellow fever vaccine responses in identical twins.

The sequenced sample was PBMCs. These TCRs come from a young woman in good health.

This clonotype was observed many times. This chain links TRBV5-1 with TRBJ1-1, with a possible D match to TRBD1 (5 bases). Per germline, CDR1 SGHRS and CDR2 YFSETQ. The CDR3 loop spans 16 amino acids. Between the trimmed V and J ends, which lost 0 bases and 5 bases, there was a span of 17 bases. The CDR3 protein is CASSLDGHGARTEAFF. The CDR3 DNA follows: TGCGCCAGCAGCTTGGACGGACACGGAGCGAGGACTGAAGCTTTCTTT. The whole variable domain, filled in from reference TRBV5-1 and TRBJ1-1, reads KAGVTQTPRYLIKTRGQQVTLSCSPISGHRSVSWYQQTPGQGLQFLFEYFSETQRNKGNFPGRFSGRQFSNSRSEMNVSTLELGDSALYLCASSLDGHGARTEAFFGQGTRLTVV.

V and J are TRBV25-1 and TRBJ2-1; 14 nucleotides match TRBD2. V lost 3 bases and J lost 8; bases outside the gene matches: 9. CDR3 length: 17 amino acids. CDR1 is MGHDK, CDR2 SYGVNS, per germline. The CDR3 reads CASSESPGTSGSHEQFF. The CDR3, as DNA: TGTGCCAGCAGTGAGTCTCCCGGGACTAGCGGGAGTCATGAGCAGTTCTTC.

The chain has TRBV5-1 and TRBJ1-1; D perhaps matches TRBD1 (6 bases). The V gene's germline CDR1 is SGHRS and CDR2 YFSETQ. The CDR3 extends over 16 amino acids. Trimming removed 4 bases at V and 1 base at J, with 17 bases between. CDR3 coding DNA: TGCGCCAGCAGCAACCTACAGGGAGCGGCGAACACTGAAGCTTTCTTT. Residues: CASSNLQGAANTEAFF.

This clonotype was seen only a few times. The chain joins TRBV27 to TRBJ2-2; D ambiguous. The germline gives CDR1 MNHEY, CDR2 SMNVEV (reference sequence). This CDR3 region has 16 residues. The ends were cut back, 0 bases at V and 4 bases at J, with 12 bases in the middle. Here the CDR3 DNA reads TGTGCCAGCAGTTTATCTGGTGCCTGGGTCACCGGGGAGCTGTTTTTT. Encoded protein: CASSLSGAWVTGELFF.

The gene calls are TRBV20-1 and TRBJ2-1; 10 nucleotides align to TRBD2. Germline V lookup: CDR1 DFQATT, CDR2 SNEGSKA (reference sequence). This CDR3 is built from 14 residues. V lost 8 bases to trimming and J lost 0 bases; unmatched junction nucleotides: 4. The DNA for the CDR3 is TGCAGTCTGTTAGCGGGGGGCTCCTACAATGAGCAGTTCTTC. This gives the protein CSLLAGGSYNEQFF.

This clonotype showed up many times. The chain is built from TRBV10-3 and TRBJ1-5, with D maybe TRBD1 (5 bases). Germline-derived CDR1 and CDR2 are ENHRY and SYGVKD. The CDR3 is 18 residues long. The ends were cut back, 7 bases at V and 0 bases at J, with 22 bases in the middle. Written as DNA, the CDR3 is TGTGCCATCACCCAACGGACCCCGAAGGGGTATAGCAATCAGCCCCAGCATTTT. Amino acid sequence: CAITQRTPKGYSNQPQHF.

Turning to this clonotype: This may be a read error, as it is one base from a much larger clone. This sequence joins TRBV7-9 and TRBJ2-7; tentative D call: TRBD2 (6 bases). The germline V and J ends were trimmed by 1 base and 2 bases, with 9 bases remaining between them. Germline CDR1 and CDR2: SEHNR and FQNEAQ (reference sequence). The CDR3 is made up of 14 amino acids. The chain's CDR3 is CASSLGPGAYEQYF. The CDR3 DNA sequence: TGTGCCAGCAGCTTAGGACCGGGGGCCTACGAGCAGTACTTC.

This clonotype was seen a few times. This chain joins TRBV29-1 and TRBJ2-5; TRBD1 matches at 9 bases. CDR1 is SQVTM, CDR2 ANQGSEA, per germline. The CDR3 length is 13 residues. V lost 8 bases, J lost 4 bases, and 8 bases stayed unmatched. The CDR3 loop is CSTKGQGGETQYF. The DNA of the CDR3 is TGCAGCACCAAGGGACAGGGAGGAGAGACCCAGTACTTC.

This clonotype has a handful of counts. This chain links TRBV12-3 or TRBV12-4 with TRBJ1-2; the D is unclear. V was shortened by 2 bases and J by 8 bases, with 12 bases between the two germline ends. This CDR3 comprises 13 residues. Here the CDR3 reads CASSLSSRGGYTF. The CDR3 region has the DNA TGTGCCAGCAGTTTATCGTCTCGAGGGGGCTACACCTTC.

The table lists this clonotype with a few counts. The genes are TRBV5-1 and TRBJ2-2; 10 positions agree with TRBD1. CDR3 length: 18 residues. The germline V gene has CDR1 SGHRS and CDR2 YFSETQ. The ends lost 5 bases at V and 4 bases at J; junction bases unmatched: 14. The DNA of the CDR3 is TGCGCCAGCAGACGCGGGACAGGGGCCCCAACATCCACCGGGGAGCTGTTTTTT. Its protein product is CASRRGTGAPTSTGELFF. Using reference TRBV5-1 and TRBJ2-2 for the parts outside the CDR3, the full variable domain is KAGVTQTPRYLIKTRGQQVTLSCSPISGHRSVSWYQQTPGQGLQFLFEYFSETQRNKGNFPGRFSGRQFSNSRSEMNVSTLELGDSALYLCASRRGTGAPTSTGELFFGEGSRLTVL.

This clonotype was seen a single time. The chain has TRBV20-1 and TRBJ2-3; 11 nucleotides match TRBD2. Trimming took 3 bases from V and 2 from J; bases not matched to a gene: 4. CDR3 length equals 15 residues. Germline assignment: CDR1 DFQATT and CDR2 SNEGSKA (reference sequence). CDR3 loop: CSASRLAGFTDTQYF. The CDR3 DNA is TGCAGTGCTAGTCGACTAGCGGGGTTCACAGATACGCAGTATTTT.

This chain connects TRBV5-1 to TRBJ1-1, with 10 nucleotides matching TRBD1. This CDR3 is built from 14 residues. Germline V lookup: CDR1 SGHRS, CDR2 YFSETQ. The V gene end was trimmed by 3 bases and the J gene end by 3 bases; junction bases not matched to a gene: 2. For the CDR3, the DNA is TGCGCCAGCAGCTGGGACAGGGGCGACACTGAAGCTTTCTTT. Its protein is CASSWDRGDTEAFF.

The table lists this clonotype with a few counts. The chain uses TRBV24-1 and TRBJ2-7; TRBD2 is a possible D gene (6 bases). Germline loops: CDR1 KGHDR, CDR2 SFDVKD. V was shortened by 12 bases and J by 1 base, with 18 bases between the two germline ends. The CDR3 runs 14 residues. The CDR3 here is CAPTPGVASYEQYV. The CDR3 nucleotides read TGTGCCCCAACCCCGGGGGTTGCGTCCTACGAGCAGTACGTC.

This clonotype has just a few counts. The chain employs TRBV28 and TRBJ2-2, with 7 nucleotides matching TRBD1. Germline V gives CDR1 MDHEN, CDR2 SYDVKM. The CDR3 consists of 15 residues. The trim removed 10 bases at V and 0 bases at J, leaving 8 bases unmatched. CDR3 loop: CATRPGQANTGELFF. CDR3 nucleotide sequence: TGTGCCACCAGGCCCGGACAGGCGAACACCGGGGAGCTGTTTTTT.

In regard to this clonotype: One end of the junction is discordant with germline, which a read error may explain. Written as DNA, the CDR3 is TGTGCCAGCAGCTTCAAGGACAGACAAGGGACCCAGTACTTC. It is translated as CASSFKDRQGTQYF. V usage is TRBV5-6 and J usage is TRBJ2-5; maybe TRBD1 (6 bases). Germline V gives CDR1 SGHDT, CDR2 YYEEEE. There are 14 residues in the CDR3.